Listed below are T cell receptor beta chains from one sample, sequenced in a study of regulatory T cells in long-lasting Graves disease. MiXCR, applied by TCRdb to the multiplex PCR reads, yields one record per CDR3 protein. The table records around 450,000 distinct CDR3 sequences, under 15% of them present only once. These data were also reused for a study on T cells in Graves' hyperthyroidism and ophthalmopathy.

The sample was peripheral blood mononuclear cells (PBMCs), taken at new diagnosis, from a patient treated with antithyroid drugs. The receptors shown here come from a woman aged 25 to 45 with Graves disease. The CDR3 runs from the conserved cysteine through the conserved F or W. Each record gives: clone size, D gene, J gene, V gene, CDR3 DNA, CDR3 protein. A D gene is named only where the DNA matches it firmly. Clone size appears in some rows only: once, few, many, or a class for an expanded clone.

size: few; D: TRBD1; J: TRBJ2-7; V: TRBV5-6; DNA: TGTGCCAGCAGCCCGACAGGGGCGGCCTCCTACGAGCAGTACTTC; CDR3: CASSPTGAASYEQYF
size: .; D: TRBD1; J: TRBJ2-4; V: TRBV6-2/TRBV6-3; DNA: TGTGCCAGCAATTCCGGGACAGGGTCCATTCAGTACTTC; CDR3: CASNSGTGSIQYF
size: .; D: .; J: TRBJ2-7; V: TRBV6-1; DNA: TGTGCCAGCGCAAGGGACATCCCTTACGAGCAGTACTTC; CDR3: CASARDIPYEQYF
size: many; D: .; J: TRBJ2-1; V: TRBV28; DNA: TGTGCCAGCAGTTCGATAGCGGAGGACTACAATGAGCAGTTCTTC; CDR3: CASSSIAEDYNEQFF
size: few; D: TRBD2; J: TRBJ2-1; V: TRBV19; DNA: TGTGCCAGTAGTCTTGGACTAGCGGGAGGGCCTAAGTTCTTC; CDR3: CASSLGLAGGPKFF
size: many; D: TRBD1; J: TRBJ1-1; V: TRBV27; DNA: TGTGCCAGCAGTTTGAACGGACAGGGGTGGACTGAAGCTTTCTTT; CDR3: CASSLNGQGWTEAFF
size: .; D: .; J: TRBJ2-5; V: TRBV20-1; DNA: TGCAGTGCTAGATCGGACTTGGGAAGGACCCAGTACTTC; CDR3: CSARSDLGRTQYF
size: few; D: .; J: TRBJ2-4; V: TRBV4-2; DNA: TGTGCCAGCAGCCAAGATCCCACGCTGCAAGCAGTAGCCAAAAACATTCAGTACTTC; CDR3: CASSQDPTLQAVAKNIQYF
size: many; D: TRBD1; J: TRBJ2-3; V: TRBV20-1; DNA: TGCAGTGCCACGGACAGGGGCCTGGGAAATAGCACAGATACGCAGTATTTT; CDR3: CSATDRGLGNSTDTQYF
size: many; D: .; J: TRBJ1-1; V: TRBV5-1; DNA: TGCGCCAGCAGCTTGGGGAGGGCCACCACTGAAGCTTTCTTT; CDR3: CASSLGRATTEAFF
size: .; D: TRBD1; J: TRBJ2-1; V: TRBV5-1; DNA: TGCGCCAGTCTCCGGGACAGGGGCTACAATGAGCAGTTCTTC; CDR3: CASLRDRGYNEQFF
size: few; D: .; J: TRBJ2-1; V: TRBV28; DNA: TGTGCCAGCAGCTTGTTGAGGGCTGACCGGCCCTCCTACAATGAGCAGTTCTTC; CDR3: CASSLLRADRPSYNEQFF
size: many; D: .; J: TRBJ1-1; V: TRBV7-2; DNA: TGTGCCAGCAGCTTGGCAGGTCCCATGAACACTGAAGCTTTCTTT; CDR3: CASSLAGPMNTEAFF
size: many; D: TRBD1; J: TRBJ2-3; V: TRBV3-1; DNA: TGTGCCAGCAGCCTATACAGGGGTGATACGCAGTATTTT; CDR3: CASSLYRGDTQYF
size: .; D: .; J: TRBJ1-6; V: TRBV6-1; DNA: TGTGCCAGCAGCAGTACCCATCAGGCCTATAATTCACCCCTCCACTTT; CDR3: CASSSTHQAYNSPLHF
size: .; D: TRBD1; J: TRBJ1-2; V: TRBV28; DNA: TGTGCCAGCAGTCCCCGGGACAGGGGAGTCTATGGCTACACCTTC; CDR3: CASSPRDRGVYGYTF
size: many; D: .; J: TRBJ1-5; V: TRBV5-1; DNA: TGCGCCAGCAGCTTGGAGGGAGCCGGCAATCAGCCCCAGCATTTT; CDR3: CASSLEGAGNQPQHF
size: few; D: .; J: TRBJ2-2; V: TRBV6-1; DNA: TGTGCCAGCAGTGGAGACAGGTTTAACGGGGAGCTGTTTTTT; CDR3: CASSGDRFNGELFF
size: .; D: TRBD1; J: TRBJ2-7; V: TRBV19; DNA: TGTGCCAGTGCCGCCGGGACAGGGACCTACGAGCAGTACTTC; CDR3: CASAAGTGTYEQYF
size: many; D: .; J: TRBJ2-3; V: TRBV6-2/TRBV6-3; DNA: TGTGCCAGCAGTAAAATTAGGGGACAAAAAGGAGAGGATACGCAGTATTTT; CDR3: CASSKIRGQKGEDTQYF
size: many; D: .; J: TRBJ2-5; V: TRBV20-1; DNA: TGCAGTGCTCCCAAAAGAGAGACCCAGTACTTC; CDR3: CSAPKRETQYF
size: many; D: .; J: TRBJ1-1; V: TRBV2; DNA: TGTGCCAGCAGTGCTACAGGGTTGAACACTGAAGCTTTCTTT; CDR3: CASSATGLNTEAFF
size: few; D: TRBD1; J: TRBJ2-1; V: TRBV19; DNA: TGTGCCAGTAGTACACTCCCCGGGACAGGGGCGTCCCATGAGCAGTTCTTC; CDR3: CASSTLPGTGASHEQFF
size: few; D: .; J: TRBJ1-5; V: TRBV7-2; DNA: TGTGCCAGCAGCTTATCTTCCGGGCCATATCAGCCCCAGCATTTT; CDR3: CASSLSSGPYQPQHF
size: .; D: .; J: TRBJ2-3; V: TRBV7-3; DNA: TGTGCCAGCAGCCCCCGGGGTGGACCGGGGGATACGCAGTATTTT; CDR3: CASSPRGGPGDTQYF
size: .; D: TRBD2; J: TRBJ2-5; V: TRBV19; DNA: TGTGCCAGTAGTAGCGGGAGCCCCCAGTACTTC; CDR3: CASSSGSPQYF
size: many; D: .; J: TRBJ2-3; V: TRBV14; DNA: TGTGCCAGCAGCCAAGAGGGCCGGCCCACAGATACGCAGTATTTT; CDR3: CASSQEGRPTDTQYF
size: few; D: .; J: TRBJ2-1; V: TRBV3-1; DNA: TGTGCCAGCAGCACCTCCCCGGACAACTACAATGAGCAGTTCTTC; CDR3: CASSTSPDNYNEQFF
size: many; D: .; J: TRBJ2-1; V: TRBV5-1; DNA: TGCGCCAGCAGTCGTCCCCACAATGAGCAGTTCTTC; CDR3: CASSRPHNEQFF
size: .; D: TRBD2; J: TRBJ2-1; V: TRBV19; DNA: TGTGCCAGTAGTATAGATCTTGGACTAGCGGGAGTGGTGGATGAGCAGTTCTTC; CDR3: CASSIDLGLAGVVDEQFF
size: .; D: .; J: TRBJ2-1; V: TRBV6-4; DNA: TGTGCCAGCAGCGCTAGGAGGGGTACGGCGGAGACCTACAATGAGCAGTTCTTC; CDR3: CASSARRGTAETYNEQFF